A single sample gave rise to the 29 T cell receptor beta chains below, sequenced in a study of T cells in Graves' hyperthyroidism and ophthalmopathy. Regions amplified from RNA transcripts were the TCR beta CDR3 regions. TCR CDR3 underwent first-round RT-PCR with the HTBI primer set. MiXCR was run by TCRdb on the multiplex PCR reads, yielding one entry per CDR3 protein. Altogether 350,000 or so distinct CDR3 sequences are present, 15% to 20% being singletons, with the ten largest covering 15%. The sequencing sample was made of blood. The receptors shown here come from a woman aged 35 to 49 with Graves' ophthalmopathy.

The table lists this clonotype with many counts. This rearrangement joins TRBV5-1 to TRBJ2-5; 7 bases align to TRBD2. The CDR3 runs 15 residues. After removal of 0 bases from V and 4 bases from J, the junction contained 6 bases not matched to a gene. Looked up from germline, CDR1 is SGHRS and CDR2 is YFSETQ. The CDR3 coding sequence is TGCGCCAGCAGCTTGGATTCGCGGGAGTCAGAGACCCAGTACTTC. This translates into CASSLDSRESETQYF. Filled out from reference TRBV5-1 and TRBJ2-5, the complete variable domain reads KAGVTQTPRYLIKTRGQQVTLSCSPISGHRSVSWYQQTPGQGLQFLFEYFSETQRNKGNFPGRFSGRQFSNSRSEMNVSTLELGDSALYLCASSLDSRESETQYFGPGTRLLVL.

A remark on this clonotype: A much larger clone differs by one base, so this may be a read error. V gene TRBV6-1 combines with J gene TRBJ2-6, with D tentatively TRBD2 (5 bases). This CDR3 has 15 residues. Germline loops: CDR1 MNHNS, CDR2 SASEGT. CDR3 loop: CVSSPTSSGANVLTF. CDR3 bases: TGTGTCAGCAGCCCAACTAGCTCTGGGGCCAACGTCCTGACTTTC.

This clonotype has ten or more counts. The CDR3 sequence: CASTSGTRKLSSYNEQFF. The CDR3 DNA reads TGTGCCAGCACCTCCGGGACAAGGAAGCTCTCCTCCTACAATGAGCAGTTCTTC. The genes are TRBV6-2 or TRBV6-3 and TRBJ2-1; D is possibly TRBD1 (6 bases). Germline CDR1 reads MNHEY; CDR2 reads SVGEGT. V lost 7 bases and J lost 0, with 22 bases in between. The CDR3 covers 18 residues.

This clonotype was observed at least ten times. V is TRBV27 and J is TRBJ1-5, with D perhaps matching TRBD1 (6 bases). The CDR3 runs 15 residues. Germline loops: CDR1 MNHEY, CDR2 SMNVEV (reference sequence). Trimming cost V 5 bases and J 2 bases, with 13 bases left between them. DNA of the CDR3: TGTGCCAGCAGTCCACAGGGTTTAGGCAATCAGCCCCAGCATTTT. Translation gives CASSPQGLGNQPQHF.

There are many counts of this clonotype. A much larger clone lies a single base off, so this may be a read error. The V and J genes are TRBV28 and TRBJ2-7; 9 bases fit TRBD2. This CDR3 comprises 19 residues. CDR1 is MDHEN and CDR2 is SYDVKM in the germline V gene. DNA of the CDR3: TGTGCCAGCAGTTTCTTCTTTCGCGGGACTAGCCCGAGCTCCTACGGGCAGTACTTC. Translation gives CASSFFFRGTSPSSYGQYF.

This clonotype has ten or more counts. The J gene is TRBJ2-7, the V gene TRBV28, with D unresolved. The CDR3 consists of 13 residues. V lost 3 bases, J lost 5 bases, and 11 bases lay in between. The germline V gene encodes CDR1 MDHEN and CDR2 SYDVKM. CDR3 amino acids: CASSFQDVHEQYF. The CDR3 region has the DNA TGTGCCAGCAGTTTCCAGGATGTCCACGAGCAGTACTTC.

This clonotype was found many times. The CDR3 DNA is TGTGCCAGTAGTATTGCAGGGGGCGACACAGATACGCAGTATTTT. Protein sequence: CASSIAGGDTDTQYF. The rearrangement links TRBV19 to TRBJ2-3; 8 bases align to TRBD1. V was pared by 3 bases and J by 2 bases, with 4 bases of the junction left unmatched. The CDR3 spans 15 residues. Germline assignment: CDR1 LNHDA and CDR2 SQIVND (reference sequence).

This clonotype has ten or more counts. The J gene is TRBJ1-2, the V gene TRBV6-5; 7 bases are shared with TRBD1. The germline V gene has CDR1 MNHEY and CDR2 SVGAGI. Trimming at V came to 1 base and at J to 3 bases, leaving 2 bases not matched to a gene. CDR3 length equals 14 residues. The CDR3 DNA reads as TGTGCCAGCAGTTACTTAGGGGGCGACTATGGCTACACCTTC. Translating it yields CASSYLGGDYGYTF.

Many counts were recorded for this clonotype. The V and J genes are TRBV6-1 and TRBJ1-5; D is unresolved. Trimming left V 6 bases short and J 1 base short, with 10 bases between. Germline V gene sequence: CDR1 MNHNS, CDR2 SASEGT. The CDR3 loop spans 14 amino acids. The CDR3 here is CASSVQESNQPQHF. The CDR3 nucleotides read TGTGCCAGCAGCGTGCAGGAAAGCAATCAGCCCCAGCATTTT.

This clonotype was observed a handful of times. The chain uses TRBV6-5 and TRBJ2-5; D not resolved. The germline gives CDR1 MNHEY, CDR2 SVGAGI. V shed 0 bases and J shed 4 bases, with 9 bases lying between them. The CDR3 runs to 14 residues. CDR3 nucleotides: TGTGCCAGCAGTTACTCGAAGGGTCCAGAGACCCAGTACTTC. Residues: CASSYSKGPETQYF.

This clonotype has a count of ten or more. The chain recombines TRBV7-2 with TRBJ2-2; 9 bases are a match to TRBD2. CDR3 size: 15 residues. V lost 3 bases and J lost 6; bases outside the gene matches: 5. Germline V CDR1 and CDR2: SGHTA, FQGNSA. The DNA of the CDR3 is TGTGCCAGCAGCTTTAGCGGGAGTTATTCCGGGGAGCTGTTTTTT. It is translated as CASSFSGSYSGELFF.

The table lists this clonotype with many counts. The genes are TRBV27 and TRBJ1-1, with 7 bases identical to TRBD1. V shed 4 bases and J 6 bases; nucleotides not matched to a gene: 11. The CDR3 length is 15 residues. Per germline, CDR1 MNHEY and CDR2 SMNVEV (reference sequence). The CDR3 loop is CASSSLDRVGPEAFF. The CDR3 coding sequence is TGTGCCAGCAGTTCCCTCGACAGGGTGGGCCCTGAAGCTTTCTTT.

This clonotype was counted only a few times. The V call is TRBV28, the J call TRBJ2-5, with TRBD1 as a possible D gene (6 bases). The V gene lost 7 bases and the J gene lost 4 bases, with 16 bases spanning the gap. Germline lookup yields CDR1 MDHEN and CDR2 SYDVKM. The CDR3 contains 14 residues. The CDR3 nucleotides read TGTGCCAGCACCCCCGACAGAGGGGGAGAGACCCAGTACTTC. Translating gives CASTPDRGGETQYF. Drawing the rest from reference TRBV28 and TRBJ2-5, the complete variable domain is DVKVTQSSRYLVKRTGEKVFLECVQDMDHENMFWYRQDPGLGLRLIYFSYDVKMKEKGDIPEGYSVSREKKERFSLILESASTNQTSMYLCASTPDRGGETQYFGPGTRLLVL.

This clonotype was found many times. V gene TRBV30 combines with J gene TRBJ1-2; D not resolved. CDR1 GTSNPN and CDR2 SVGIG come from the germline V gene (reference sequence). This CDR3 has 12 amino acids. The ends were cut back, 0 bases at V and 10 bases at J, with 12 bases in the middle. The CDR3 spells CAWSVLDLVYTF. DNA for the CDR3: TGTGCCTGGAGTGTACTGGATCTCGTCTACACCTTC.

For this clonotype: This may be a read error, as it is one base from a much larger clone. The rearrangement links TRBV6-1 to TRBJ1-2; D remains ambiguous. V lost 6 bases to trimming and J lost 7 bases, with 12 bases between them. In germline, CDR1 is MNHNS, CDR2 SASEGT. The CDR3 runs 12 residues. DNA for the CDR3: TGTGCCAGCAGCCCCTGGGGTGGTGGCTACACCTTC. This encodes CASSPWGGGYTF.

The chain recombines TRBV28 with TRBJ1-1, with no clear D. This CDR3 comprises 15 residues. Per the germline V gene, CDR1 is MDHEN and CDR2 is SYDVKM. Deletions cut 3 bases from V and 1 base from J, with 12 bases between. CDR3: CASSFLGKGNTEAFF. In DNA form, the CDR3 reads TGTGCCAGCAGTTTTTTAGGGAAGGGGAACACTGAAGCTTTCTTT.

This clonotype came up many times. V usage is TRBV25-1 and J usage is TRBJ1-1; unclear D gene. V lost 5 bases and J 11 bases, leaving 6 bases between the germline ends. The CDR3 is 9 amino acids. Germline CDR1 and CDR2: MGHDK and SYGVNS. The chain's CDR3 is CASSKGAFF. CDR3 in DNA: TGTGCCAGCAGTAAAGGGGCTTTCTTT.

This clonotype was recorded many times. The V call is TRBV29-1, the J call TRBJ2-1, with TRBD1 identical over 8 bases. This CDR3 has 14 residues. CDR1 SQVTM and CDR2 ANQGSEA come from the germline V gene. Trimming removed 7 bases from V and 1 base from J; junction bases left unmatched: 6. CDR3 loop: CSAIGQGSYNEQFF. The DNA of the CDR3 is TGCAGCGCCATCGGACAGGGATCCTACAATGAGCAGTTCTTC.

At least ten counts were recorded for this clonotype. The V call is TRBV6-1, the J call TRBJ2-2; TRBD2 is a possible D gene (6 bases). V was pared by 7 bases and J by 6 bases, with 12 bases between. This CDR3 is built from 13 residues. The V gene's germline CDR1 is MNHNS and CDR2 SASEGT. The CDR3 DNA sequence: TGTGCCAGCAACAAAAGGGAGGCCGGGGAGCTGTTTTTT. This encodes CASNKREAGELFF.

This clonotype was seen repeatedly, ten times or more. J is TRBJ1-2 and V is TRBV6-5; D gene ambiguous. The CDR3 runs 14 residues. Trimming took 2 bases from V and 4 from J, leaving 11 bases between them. Per germline, CDR1 MNHEY and CDR2 SVGAGI. CDR3 loop: CASSYEDTTYGYTF. Here the CDR3 DNA reads TGTGCCAGCAGTTACGAAGACACCACCTATGGCTACACCTTC.

The chain combines TRBV6-1 with TRBJ2-7; D unclear. This CDR3 spans 14 amino acids. From germline, CDR1 is MNHNS and CDR2 SASEGT. The V gene lost 1 base and the J gene lost 4 bases, with 11 bases spanning the gap. The CDR3 DNA reads TGTGCCAGCAGTGAAGGTCCAGCCCGGTACGAGCAGTACTTC. Its translation: CASSEGPARYEQYF.

This clonotype was seen many times. This chain links TRBV28 with TRBJ1-5, with 7 bases identical to TRBD1. Germline V gene sequence: CDR1 MDHEN, CDR2 SYDVKM. The CDR3 covers 14 residues. The junction had 5 bases not matched to a gene; V was cut back by 5 bases and J by 4 bases. The CDR3 region is CASSPDRENQPQHF. The CDR3 DNA follows: TGTGCCAGCAGTCCCGACAGGGAAAATCAGCCCCAGCATTTT.

The gene calls are TRBV2 and TRBJ1-2; D possibly corresponds to TRBD1 (5 bases). V was pared by 8 bases and J by 0 bases, with 16 bases between. The CDR3 has 15 residues. Germline V gene sequence: CDR1 SNHLY, CDR2 FYNNEI. The CDR3 is CASYSYRNPNYGYTF. For the CDR3, the DNA is TGTGCCAGCTATTCCTACAGGAATCCTAACTATGGCTACACCTTC.

This clonotype came up many times. V and J are TRBV12-3 or TRBV12-4 and TRBJ1-1; no definite D call. The germline V and J ends were trimmed by 1 base and 1 base, with 13 bases remaining between them. This CDR3 is built from 16 residues. CDR3 sequence (DNA): TGTGCCAGCAGTTTAGACCCGGCGGGTCGGAACACTGAAGCTTTCTTT. It codes for CASSLDPAGRNTEAFF.

This clonotype occurred many times. The J gene is TRBJ2-7, the V gene TRBV12-3 or TRBV12-4; D call uncertain. Trimming removed 8 bases from V and 6 bases from J, with 11 bases in between. The CDR3 loop spans 11 amino acids. The CDR3 sequence is CASASTSEQYF. CDR3 sequence (DNA): TGTGCCAGCGCGTCAACAAGCGAGCAGTACTTC.

In its sample, this clonotype was seen many times. The V and J genes are TRBV2 and TRBJ2-4, with D possibly matching TRBD1 (6 bases). This CDR3 region has 14 residues. V lost 10 bases and J lost 0, with 13 bases in between. Germline CDR1 SNHLY, CDR2 FYNNEI. Here the CDR3 DNA reads TGTGCCAAACAGGGCTCCTTAGCCAAAAACATTCAGTACTTC. Its translation: CAKQGSLAKNIQYF.

This clonotype was found many times. The V and J genes are TRBV6-1 and TRBJ1-1, with D possibly TRBD1 on 5 matching bases. This CDR3 is built from 15 residues. Trimming left V 3 bases short and J 1 base short, with 12 bases between. Germline assignment: CDR1 MNHNS and CDR2 SASEGT. CDR3 protein: CASSDVRRGNTEAFF. CDR3 bases: TGTGCCAGCAGTGATGTCAGGAGGGGGAACACTGAAGCTTTCTTT.

The V and J genes are TRBV28 and TRBJ2-7, with 14 bases lining up with TRBD2. The junction had 15 bases not matched to a gene; V was cut back by 5 bases and J by 3 bases. This CDR3 spans 19 amino acids. The germline V gene encodes CDR1 MDHEN and CDR2 SYDVKM. The CDR3 sequence is CASSDLRPLGLAGDYEQYF. The DNA of the CDR3 is TGTGCCAGCAGTGACTTGCGACCCCTGGGACTAGCGGGGGACTACGAGCAGTACTTC.

There are a few counts of this clonotype. The V gene is TRBV12-3 or TRBV12-4, the J gene TRBJ1-1; unclear D gene. The CDR3 loop spans 16 amino acids. V was shortened by 5 bases and J by 1 base, with 17 bases between the two germline ends. In DNA, the CDR3 is TGTGCCAGCAGTCGCGAGTGGGGTCAGGAGAACACTGAAGCTTTCTTT. Amino acid sequence: CASSREWGQENTEAFF.